These 6 T cell receptor beta chains share one sample of origin, sequenced in a study of T cell responses to AZD1222 COVID-19 vaccine (dated by TCRdb to the early 2020s). The library relied on the immunoSEQ multiplex PCR assay. In its TCRdb copy, this immuneACCESS table keeps in-frame sequences only and misses some clones. Where compared with another copy, unresolved V genes explain less than half of these, and the others have no known cause. Counted in this sample were approximately 190,000 clones; 92% of them appeared once. The top ten clones comprise roughly 1.4% of the sample. The label giving this sample's time point can be read as: baseline before first vaccination. Material: peripheral blood, obtained on day 0 of AZD1222 vaccination. The receptors were gathered from an adult in good health.

This chain uses TRBV7-9 with TRBJ2-2; D remains unclear. This CDR3 has 11 residues. The V gene's germline CDR1 is SEHNR and CDR2 FQNEAQ (reference sequence). V lost 7 bases, J lost 4 bases, and 4 bases lay in between. The CDR3 coding sequence is TGTGCCAGCACCCCCACCGGGGAGCTGTTTTTT. It yields the protein CASTPTGELFF. Complete variable domain (other parts from reference TRBV7-9 and TRBJ2-2): DTGVSQNPRHKITKRGQNVTFRCDPISEHNRLYWYRQTLGQGPEFLTYFQNEAQLEKSRLLSDRFSAERPKGSFSTLEIQRTEQGDSAMYLCASTPTGELFFGEGSRLTVL.

The chain carries TRBV6-5 and TRBJ1-5; 7 bases fit TRBD1. The CDR3 totals 13 residues. The V segment lost 6 bases and the J segment 10 bases; nucleotides outside the gene matches: 9. Germline CDR1 MNHEY, CDR2 SVGAGI. This chain's CDR3 is CASRPTGIHPQHF. CDR3 bases: TGTGCCAGCAGACCGACAGGGATTCATCCCCAGCATTTT.

This rearrangement joins TRBV28 to TRBJ1-4; a possible D gene is TRBD1 (6 bases). Germline CDR1 and CDR2: MDHEN and SYDVKM. The CDR3 is made up of 15 amino acids. V shed 8 bases and J shed 3 bases, with 16 bases lying between them. CDR3 in amino acids: CASVLRGIPNEKLFF. CDR3 bases: TGTGCCAGCGTCCTGAGGGGGATACCTAATGAAAAACTGTTTTTT.

The rearrangement joins TRBV6-5 to TRBJ1-1; D is uncertain. In germline, CDR1 is MNHEY, CDR2 SVGAGI. The CDR3 contains 14 residues. Trimming took off 6 bases at V and 11 bases at J, with 22 bases between the two ends. The CDR3 DNA is TGTGCCAGCAGCATACGGGGTGCCCGAATGGGGGCTTTCTTT. Its protein product is CASSIRGARMGAFF.

The V and J genes are TRBV5-6 and TRBJ1-6, with TRBD1 matching over 7 bases. With V trimmed by 2 bases and J by 7 bases, 3 bases remained unmatched. The germline CDR1 and CDR2 sequences are SGHDT and YYEEEE. The CDR3 has 14 residues. The CDR3 reads CASSFDRANSPLHF. CDR3 sequence (DNA): TGTGCCAGCAGCTTTGACAGGGCCAATTCACCCCTCCACTTT.

The chain has TRBV5-1 and TRBJ1-4; no reliable D call. The germline V gene has CDR1 SGHRS and CDR2 YFSETQ. The ends were cut back, 2 bases at V and 4 bases at J, with 9 bases in the middle. CDR3 length equals 14 residues. The CDR3 bases are TGCGCCAGCAGCTTAGAAGGGCTTAATGAAAAACTGTTTTTT. This translates into CASSLEGLNEKLFF.